The 32 T cell receptor beta chains reported below all come from one sample, sequenced in a study of T cell repertoires in cytomegalovirus infection. Which antigens these TCRs recognize remains unknown. One entry per CDR3 protein, called by TCRdb with MiXCR from the reads. The sample records tens of thousands of distinct CDR3 sequences, approximately 46% being singletons. Here the sequenced sample was CD8+ T cells from cultured PBMCs, taken from culture after CMV antigen stimulation. Receptors were obtained from a human donor in good health (CMV status not recorded). Some clones in this sample may be carry-over from other donors' samples.

V gene TRBV5-4 combines with J gene TRBJ2-5, with D perhaps matching TRBD2 (6 bases). Per germline, CDR1 SGHNT and CDR2 YYREEE (reference sequence). This CDR3 contains 18 residues. V dropped 1 base and J dropped 2 bases, with 21 bases sitting between them. CDR3 nucleotide sequence: TGTGCCAGCAGCTTGAATGCGGGGCTTAGACGGAGGCAAGAGACCCAGTACTTC. The encoded protein is CASSLNAGLRRRQETQYF.

The chain joins TRBV30 to TRBJ2-2; no definite D call. This CDR3 contains 13 residues. Germline assignment: CDR1 GTSNPN and CDR2 SVGIG (reference sequence). Trimming shortened V by 8 bases and J by 1 base, and 11 bases separated the two germline ends. This chain's CDR3 is CAADILNTGELFF. The CDR3 bases are TGTGCCGCAGACATTTTGAACACCGGGGAGCTGTTTTTT.

V and J are TRBV5-1 and TRBJ1-6, with a tentative D call TRBD1 (5 bases). Trimming left V 0 bases short and J 6 bases short, with 10 bases between. The CDR3 is made up of 15 amino acids. Looked up from germline, CDR1 is SGHRS and CDR2 is YFSETQ. CDR3 DNA sequence: TGCGCCAGCAGCTTGGTGACAGCGGTTAATTCACCCCTCCACTTT. This gives the protein CASSLVTAVNSPLHF. Combining the CDR3 with reference TRBV5-1 and TRBJ1-6 gives the whole variable domain KAGVTQTPRYLIKTRGQQVTLSCSPISGHRSVSWYQQTPGQGLQFLFEYFSETQRNKGNFPGRFSGRQFSNSRSEMNVSTLELGDSALYLCASSLVTAVNSPLHFGNGTRLTVT.

V is TRBV7-8 and J is TRBJ2-3, with TRBD2 matching 7 bases. This CDR3 is 14 amino acids long. Germline V gives CDR1 SGHVS, CDR2 FQNEAQ. The junction had 11 bases not matched to a gene; V was cut back by 6 bases and J by 8 bases. Here the CDR3 DNA reads TGTGCCAGCAGGCTCCATACTAGCGTAGCTACGCAGTATTTT. The encoded protein is CASRLHTSVATQYF.

This clonotype has more than one count but fewer than ten. This sequence joins TRBV7-6 and TRBJ1-2, with unresolved D. This CDR3 is built from 14 residues. CDR1 SGHVS and CDR2 FNYEAQ come from the germline V gene. Trimming removed 5 bases from V and 4 bases from J, with 14 bases in between. DNA for the CDR3: TGTGCCAGCAGCCCGAGTGGCAGCCTCTATGGCTACACCTTC. This encodes CASSPSGSLYGYTF.

This clonotype was seen a handful of times. The chain uses TRBV11-2 and TRBJ2-7; no clear D. Germline values: CDR1 SGHAT, CDR2 FQNNGV. The CDR3 is 16 residues long. V was pared by 2 bases and J by 1 base, with 15 bases between. The CDR3 coding sequence is TGTGCCAGCAGCTTACCCGCAGCCCGCCCATCCTACGAGCAGTACTTC. The encoded protein is CASSLPAARPSYEQYF.

The gene calls are TRBV4-1 and TRBJ2-3; the D is unclear. Germline values: CDR1 MGHRA, CDR2 YSYEKL. The CDR3 covers 11 residues. Trimming removed 0 bases from V and 8 bases from J, with 3 bases in between. The CDR3 sequence: CASSQDGTQYF. The CDR3 coding sequence is TGCGCCAGCAGCCAAGACGGTACGCAGTATTTT.

CDR3 DNA: TGTGCCAGCAATAATGAGCAGTTCTTC. Protein: CASNNEQFF. This chain joins TRBV6-7 and TRBJ2-1; D unclear. TRBV6-7 has ORF status, its function being uncertain. The CDR3 is 9 amino acids. V was pared by 7 bases and J by 7 bases, with 2 bases between.

The V call is TRBV20-1, the J call TRBJ1-6, with D possibly being TRBD1 (5 bases). The CDR3 has 14 residues. The V gene lost 4 bases and the J gene lost 5 bases, with 12 bases spanning the gap. Germline-derived CDR1 and CDR2 are DFQATT and SNEGSKA (reference sequence). CDR3 residues: CSATRTRDNSPLHF. DNA of the CDR3: TGCAGTGCTACCCGGACAAGGGATAATTCACCCCTCCACTTT.

This clonotype has only a few counts. The gene calls are TRBV4-1 and TRBJ2-7, with 9 bases lining up with TRBD1. The J segment lost 1 base and the V segment lost 2 bases, leaving 3 bases of the junction unmatched. CDR3 length: 15 amino acids. The germline V gene encodes CDR1 MGHRA and CDR2 YSYEKL. The CDR3 DNA is TGCGCCAGCAGCCAATCCGGGACAGGGTCCTACGAGCAGTACTTC. Translation: CASSQSGTGSYEQYF.

The chain employs TRBV11-2 and TRBJ1-1; D may be TRBD1 (5 bases). V gave up 1 base and J gave up 5 bases, with 8 bases separating them. Germline V gives CDR1 SGHAT, CDR2 FQNNGV. CDR3 length equals 13 residues. The CDR3 nucleotides read TGTGCCAGCAGCTTAGCAGGGAGGACTGAAGCTTTCTTT. The encoded protein is CASSLAGRTEAFF. Complete variable domain (other parts from reference TRBV11-2 and TRBJ1-1): EAGVAQSPRYKIIEKRQSVAFWCNPISGHATLYWYQQILGQGPKLLIQFQNNGVVDDSQLPKDRFSAERLKGVDSTLKIQPAKLEDSAVYLCASSLAGRTEAFFGQGTRLTVV.

V usage is TRBV7-9 and J usage is TRBJ2-1; TRBD2 matches at 7 bases. CDR1 and CDR2 from the germline V gene are SEHNR and FQNEAQ (reference sequence). The J segment lost 2 bases and the V segment lost 1 base, leaving 2 bases of the junction unmatched. This CDR3 region has 15 residues. For the CDR3, the DNA is TGTGCCAGCAGCTTAGGCGGGAGTCCCTACAATGAGCAGTTCTTC. This codes for CASSLGGSPYNEQFF.

The chain is built from TRBV7-6 and TRBJ2-7; no definite D call. The CDR3 is made up of 16 amino acids. Germline V gene data show CDR1 as SGHVS and CDR2 as FNYEAQ. V lost 4 bases and J lost 0, with 16 bases in between. The chain's CDR3 is CASSSSRTAASYEQYF. The DNA for the CDR3 is TGTGCCAGCAGCTCAAGCAGGACGGCCGCCTCCTACGAGCAGTACTTC.

This clonotype showed up just a few times. The rearrangement links TRBV28 to TRBJ2-7; TRBD2 matches 11 bases. Per the germline V gene, CDR1 is MDHEN and CDR2 is SYDVKM. After removal of 5 bases from V and 3 bases from J, the junction contained 6 bases not matched to a gene. The length of the CDR3 is 15 residues. CDR3 in DNA: TGTGCCAGCAGTGAAACTAGCGGGAGTATCTACGAGCAGTACTTC. This gives the protein CASSETSGSIYEQYF.

This chain uses TRBV7-8 with TRBJ2-1; TRBD1 agrees at 8 bases. Per the germline V gene, CDR1 is SGHVS and CDR2 is FQNEAQ. V was pared by 2 bases and J by 4 bases, with 7 bases of the junction left unmatched. This CDR3 spans 16 amino acids. For the CDR3, the DNA is TGTGCCAGCAGCTTACGTTGGCAGGGGGCGTACAATGAGCAGTTCTTC. Protein sequence: CASSLRWQGAYNEQFF.

The V gene is TRBV10-3, the J gene TRBJ1-3; no reliable D call. V shed 4 bases and J shed 4 bases, with 8 bases lying between them. This CDR3 has 13 amino acids. Germline-derived CDR1 and CDR2 are ENHRY and SYGVKD. CDR3 sequence (DNA): TGTGCCATCAGTGGTTCTGCCGGAAACACCATATATTTT. Its translation: CAISGSAGNTIYF.

The CDR3 DNA sequence: TGTGCCAGCCGACAGGGGCCCTCCTACGAGCAGTACTTC. Translated: CASRQGPSYEQYF. The rearrangement links TRBV5-4 to TRBJ2-7, with TRBD1 identical over 8 bases. The CDR3 is 13 amino acids. J gave up 0 bases and V 7 bases, and 3 bases lay outside the gene matches. Germline CDR1 SGHNT, CDR2 YYREEE (reference sequence).

The chain combines TRBV27 with TRBJ2-6, with a weak D call TRBD2 (7 bases). This CDR3 region has 16 residues. Germline V gives CDR1 MNHEY, CDR2 SMNVEV (reference sequence). With 7 bases removed from V and 0 bases from J, the gap between germline ends came to 13 bases. The CDR3 DNA sequence: TGTGCCAGCACCCTTCGGGGGGCCTCTGGGGCCAACGTCCTGACTTTC. This sequence encodes CASTLRGASGANVLTF.

This clonotype showed up just a few times. The chain recombines TRBV27 with TRBJ2-3; D possibly corresponds to TRBD2 (6 bases). The germline V gene encodes CDR1 MNHEY and CDR2 SMNVEV (reference sequence). V lost 5 bases to trimming and J lost 6 bases, with 6 bases between them. The CDR3 is made up of 11 amino acids. The CDR3 DNA sequence: TGTGCCAGCAGTGCGGGGGATACGCAGTATTTT. It specifies CASSAGDTQYF.

Many counts were recorded for this clonotype. The V gene is TRBV7-8, the J gene TRBJ2-6; no clear D gene. Trimming took 6 bases from V and 1 from J, leaving 10 bases between them. Per germline, CDR1 SGHVS and CDR2 FQNEAQ. This CDR3 has 15 amino acids. The CDR3 bases are TGTGCCAGCAGATTTCAAACGTCTGGGGCCAACGTCCTGACTTTC. Protein product: CASRFQTSGANVLTF. The variable domain in full, with the rest retrieved from reference TRBV7-8 and TRBJ2-6, is GAGVSQSPRYKVAKRGQDVALRCDPISGHVSLFWYQQALGQGPEFLTYFQNEAQLDKSGLPSDRFFAERPEGSVSTLKIQRTQQEDSAVYLCASRFQTSGANVLTFGAGSRLTVL.

The rearrangement links TRBV19 to TRBJ1-6; D is undetermined. Trimming shortened V by 3 bases and J by 8 bases, and 11 bases separated the two germline ends. Germline V gene data show CDR1 as LNHDA and CDR2 as SQIVND (reference sequence). The CDR3 is made up of 14 amino acids. CDR3 protein: CASSMTGGYSPLHF. Here the CDR3 DNA reads TGTGCCAGTAGTATGACCGGAGGGTATTCACCCCTCCACTTT. The full variable domain, completed using reference TRBV19 and TRBJ1-6, is DGGITQSPKYLFRKEGQNVTLSCEQNLNHDAMYWYRQDPGQGLRLIYYSQIVNDFQKGDIAEGYSVSREKKESFPLTVTSAQKNPTAFYLCASSMTGGYSPLHFGNGTRLTVT.

The rearrangement uses TRBV15 and TRBJ2-7; D ambiguous. Per germline, CDR1 LNHNV and CDR2 YYDKDF (reference sequence). This CDR3 is built from 12 residues. Deletions cut 5 bases from V and 0 bases from J, with 5 bases between. Here the CDR3 reads CATSGDSYEQYF. CDR3 coding DNA: TGTGCCACCAGCGGGGACTCCTACGAGCAGTACTTC.

The chain joins TRBV27 to TRBJ2-7, with no clear D. Germline assignment: CDR1 MNHEY and CDR2 SMNVEV (reference sequence). The germline V and J ends were trimmed by 2 bases and 5 bases, with 16 bases remaining between them. The CDR3 has 15 residues. CDR3 in DNA: TGTGCCAGCAGTTTACTGCGGTCCACTCCCCACGAGCAGTACTTC. This codes for CASSLLRSTPHEQYF.

The chain is built from TRBV28 and TRBJ2-5, with D tentatively TRBD1 (6 bases). The germline V and J ends were trimmed by 4 bases and 0 bases, with 15 bases remaining between them. The germline V gene encodes CDR1 MDHEN and CDR2 SYDVKM. The CDR3 loop spans 16 amino acids. CDR3 in amino acids: CASSSPRGFHQETQYF. The CDR3 DNA reads TGTGCCAGCAGTTCCCCTAGGGGGTTCCACCAAGAGACCCAGTACTTC.

V usage is TRBV12-3 or TRBV12-4 and J usage is TRBJ1-1; D call uncertain. With 6 bases removed from V and 6 bases from J, the gap between germline ends came to 14 bases. CDR3 length: 13 residues. The chain's CDR3 is CASSPTQVAEAFF. Here the CDR3 DNA reads TGTGCCAGCAGCCCTACACAAGTCGCTGAAGCTTTCTTT.

A few counts support this clonotype. The chain is built from TRBV7-3 and TRBJ2-3; 9 bases map to TRBD2. The CDR3 length is 15 residues. With V trimmed by 5 bases and J by 5 bases, 8 bases remained unmatched. The germline gives CDR1 SGHTA, CDR2 FQGTGA. The CDR3 here is CASSDSGRRGDTQYF. In DNA form, the CDR3 reads TGTGCCAGCAGCGATAGCGGGAGACGTGGAGATACGCAGTATTTT.

This chain connects TRBV19 to TRBJ1-2; D is perhaps TRBD1 (5 bases). CDR1 is LNHDA, CDR2 SQIVND, per germline (reference sequence). Deletions cut 7 bases from V and 0 bases from J, with 15 bases between. The CDR3 length is 15 residues. As DNA, the CDR3 is TGTGCCAGTACCGGGACCCAAAGAACTAACTATGGCTACACCTTC. Amino acid sequence: CASTGTQRTNYGYTF.

The chain links TRBV7-2 to TRBJ2-3, with D unclear. Trimming left V 6 bases short and J 0 bases short, with 13 bases between. CDR1 SGHTA and CDR2 FQGNSA come from the germline V gene. The CDR3 totals 15 residues. CDR3 coding DNA: TGTGCCAGCAGGGAAGGTTCCACTAGCACAGATACGCAGTATTTT. This sequence encodes CASREGSTSTDTQYF.

The chain combines TRBV19 with TRBJ2-1; D gene ambiguous. Germline values: CDR1 LNHDA, CDR2 SQIVND (reference sequence). CDR3 size: 13 residues. V lost 3 bases to trimming and J lost 12 bases, with 15 bases between them. CDR3 DNA: TGTGCCAGTAGTATCACGTCACAGAGTGGGCAGTTCTTC. Its protein is CASSITSQSGQFF.

The V and J genes are TRBV5-1 and TRBJ2-1, with 9 positions matching TRBD2. This CDR3 has 18 residues. Germline CDR1 reads SGHRS; CDR2 reads YFSETQ. Unmatched junction bases numbered 18, after V lost 6 bases and J lost 5 bases. CDR3 DNA sequence: TGCGCCAGCACCGGGACACGGTATACGGGACTAGCCGACAATGAGCAGTTCTTC. Amino acid sequence: CASTGTRYTGLADNEQFF.

In its sample, this clonotype was seen a few times. The chain combines TRBV30 with TRBJ1-4, with D uncertain. The V end was cut by 3 bases, the J end by 0 bases, with 11 bases between. The germline gives CDR1 GTSNPN, CDR2 SVGIG (reference sequence). There are 15 residues in the CDR3. The CDR3 spells CAWRDESATNEKLFF. The CDR3 DNA reads as TGTGCCTGGAGGGATGAGTCAGCAACTAATGAAAAACTGTTTTTT. Drawing the rest from reference TRBV30 and TRBJ1-4, the complete variable domain is SQTIHQWPATLVQPVGSPLSLECTVEGTSNPNLYWYRQAAGRGLQLLFYSVGIGQISSEVPQNLSASRPQDRQFILSSKKLLLSDSGFYLCAWRDESATNEKLFFGSGTQLSVL.

The chain couples TRBV7-7 to TRBJ2-7; D tentatively reads TRBD1 or TRBD2 (5 bases each). The CDR3 is 13 residues long. The V end was cut by 6 bases, the J end by 0 bases, with 9 bases between. Germline V lookup: CDR1 SSHAT, CDR2 FNYEAQ (reference sequence). In DNA, the CDR3 is TGTGCCAGCAGTGAAGGGACCTCCTACGAGCAGTACTTC. It translates to CASSEGTSYEQYF.